Reported below is one T cell receptor beta chain. A read error may be the cause here, since a much bigger clone is one base away. The template for TCR beta VDJ and CDR3 sequence profiling was genomic DNA. From the reads, TCRdb called clonotypes with MiXCR, one entry per CDR3 protein. This table holds 450,000 to 550,000 distinct CDR3 sequences, about a third found once. Patients chosen for sequencing had CD8+CD57+ cells that had expanded, as shown by flow cytometry. This entry comes from a study of CD8+CD57+ T cells in acquired aplastic anemia. The sequence was obtained from a human donor with aplastic anemia. Source material: sorted CD4+, CD8+, or CD8+CD57+ T cells (not recorded which) from PBMCs.

The CDR3 bases are TGTGCCAGCAGCCAAAACTATAATCCACCCCTCCACTTT. This encodes CASSQNYNPPLHF. The rearrangement uses TRBV7-8 and TRBJ1-6; D unresolved. This CDR3 region has 13 residues. Germline lookup yields CDR1 SGHVS and CDR2 FQNEAQ.